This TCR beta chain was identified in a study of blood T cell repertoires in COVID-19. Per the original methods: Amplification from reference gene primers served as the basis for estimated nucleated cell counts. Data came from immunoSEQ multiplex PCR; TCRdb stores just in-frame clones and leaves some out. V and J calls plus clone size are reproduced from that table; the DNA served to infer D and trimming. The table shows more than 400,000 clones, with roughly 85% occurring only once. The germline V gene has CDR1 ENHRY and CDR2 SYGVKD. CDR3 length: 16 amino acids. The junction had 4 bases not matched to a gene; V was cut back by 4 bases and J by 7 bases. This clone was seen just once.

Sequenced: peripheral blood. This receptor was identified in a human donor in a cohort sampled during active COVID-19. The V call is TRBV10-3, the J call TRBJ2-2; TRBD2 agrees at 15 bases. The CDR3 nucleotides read TGTGCCATCAGTGGGACTAGCGGGAGGGCCGGCGGGGAGCTGTTTTTT. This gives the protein CAISGTSGRAGGELFF.